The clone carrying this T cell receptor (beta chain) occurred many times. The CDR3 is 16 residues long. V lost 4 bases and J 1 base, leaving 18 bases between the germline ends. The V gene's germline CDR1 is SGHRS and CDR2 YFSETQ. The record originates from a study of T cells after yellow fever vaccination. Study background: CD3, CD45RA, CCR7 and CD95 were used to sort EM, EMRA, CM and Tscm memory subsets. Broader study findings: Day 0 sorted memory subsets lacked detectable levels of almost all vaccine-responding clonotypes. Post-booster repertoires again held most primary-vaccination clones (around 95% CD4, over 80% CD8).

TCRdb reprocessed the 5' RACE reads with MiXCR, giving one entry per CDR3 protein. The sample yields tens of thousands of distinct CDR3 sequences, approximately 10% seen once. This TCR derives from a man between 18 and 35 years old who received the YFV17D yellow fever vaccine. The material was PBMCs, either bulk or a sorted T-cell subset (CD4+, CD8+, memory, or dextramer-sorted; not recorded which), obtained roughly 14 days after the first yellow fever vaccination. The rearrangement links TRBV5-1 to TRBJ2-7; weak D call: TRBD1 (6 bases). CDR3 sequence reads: CASSPNRADLSYEQYF. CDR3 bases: TGCGCCAGCAGCCCGAACAGGGCCGATTTATCCTACGAGCAGTACTTC.